A selection of T cell receptor beta chains follows, all from one sample in a study of radiation and T cells in renal cell carcinoma. Produced via immunoSEQ multiplex PCR; TCRdb's table is partial and in-frame only. Seen here are 90,000 to 100,000 clones, less than 90% observed once, and the top ten hold 7.5% to 8.5%. The source was blood, collected from a patient whose treatment included radiotherapy and nephrectomy. Receptors originate from a man between 50 and 59 years old with renal cell carcinoma. Each CDR3 is given with its conserved first and last residue. A D gene is named only where the DNA matches it firmly. Clone sizes are given selectively: once, few, many, or a class where the clone is expanded.

>-|TRBJ2-7|-|TRBV28
TGTGCCAGCAGTTTCAACGAGCAGTACTTC
CASSFNEQYF
>TRBD2|TRBJ2-5|-|TRBV5-4
TGTGCCAGCAGCTTGGCCGGAGCGGGGCTGAACCAAGAGACCCAGTACTTC
CASSLAGAGLNQETQYF
>-|TRBJ2-7|-|TRBV28
TGTGCCAGCAGCACCATAATACCTTACGAGCAGTACTTC
CASSTIIPYEQYF
>-|TRBJ1-1|-|TRBV7-9
TGTGCCAGCAGCTTAATCGGGGGGTCTACTGAAGCTTTCTTT
CASSLIGGSTEAFF
>-|TRBJ1-1|-|TRBV14
TGTGCCAGCAGCCAAGACAGGGGTACGACTGAAGCTTTCTTT
CASSQDRGTTEAFF
>TRBD1|TRBJ2-7|once|TRBV5-1
TGCGCCAGCAGCACCACAGGGGATGGCGAGCAGTACTTC
CASSTTGDGEQYF
>TRBD1|TRBJ2-7|-|TRBV10-3
TGTGCCATCAGCCAATCGACAGGGATCGAGCAGTACTTC
CAISQSTGIEQYF
>-|TRBJ1-4|-|TRBV18
TGTGCCAGCTCACCGCGCGGGGTTCCTAATGAAAAACTGTTTTTT
CASSPRGVPNEKLFF
>-|TRBJ1-3|-|TRBV9
TGTGCCAGCAGCCCCGGGCCCTCTGGAAACACCATATATTTT
CASSPGPSGNTIYF
>-|TRBJ2-1|-|TRBV15
TGTGCCACCAGCAGAGATTGGGCGGAGCGGAGGGAGCAGTTCTTC
CATSRDWAERREQFF
>-|TRBJ1-1|few|TRBV29-1
TGCAGCGTTGTATACATTTCACCCGCTGAAGCTTTCTTT
CSVVYISPAEAFF
>-|TRBJ2-3|once|TRBV5-8
TGTGCCAGCAGCTTGGAGGGACACCTCCAGTATTTT
CASSLEGHLQYF
>-|TRBJ1-5|-|TRBV15
TGTGCCACCAGCAGAGATAGGAACGAGGATCAGCCCCAGCATTTT
CATSRDRNEDQPQHF
>-|TRBJ1-2|-|TRBV9
TGTGCCAGCAGCAACCCGGGGGGATCGAAATCGGGCTACACCTTC
CASSNPGGSKSGYTF
>TRBD1|TRBJ1-2|-|TRBV30
TGTGCCTCGAGCTGGACAGGGGTTAACTATGGCTACACCTTC
CASSWTGVNYGYTF
>-|TRBJ2-7|-|TRBV29-1
TGCAGCGTTGAAGATCAGTACTCCTACGAGCAGTACTTC
CSVEDQYSYEQYF
>TRBD2|TRBJ2-2|-|TRBV7-9
TGTGCCAGCAGCCGCGCGGGACTAGGTAACACCGGGGAGCTGTTTTTT
CASSRAGLGNTGELFF
>-|TRBJ2-7|once|TRBV19
TGTGCCAGTAGCAACCGTGGGGGGCGGAGGCCGTTTTACGAGCAGTACTTC
CASSNRGGRRPFYEQYF
>TRBD1|TRBJ2-5|-|TRBV5-4
TGTGCCAGCAGCCAAACACCGGGACAGGGGATCTTAGGTCAAGAGACCCAGTACTTC
CASSQTPGQGILGQETQYF
>-|TRBJ2-4|-|TRBV15
TGTGCCACCAGCAGAGATTTGGTTAGCGGGACAGATTCAAACATTCAGTACTTC
CATSRDLVSGTDSNIQYF
>TRBD2|TRBJ2-1|-|TRBV5-1
TGCGCCAGCAGCCCGGCAGGCGGGGGGGCGGGCAGCTATGAGCAGTTCTTC
CASSPAGGGAGSYEQFF
>TRBD2|TRBJ2-1|-|TRBV2
TGTGCCAGCACCGGGACTAGCGGAATCAATGAGCAGTTCTTC
CASTGTSGINEQFF
>-|TRBJ1-1|-|TRBV15
TGTGCCACCAGCAGAGATAGTGGGGGAAACACTGAAGCTTTCTTT
CATSRDSGGNTEAFF
>-|TRBJ2-7|-|TRBV13
TGTGCCAGCAGCTTATCGCCTAGCTCCTACGAGCAGTACTTC
CASSLSPSSYEQYF
>-|TRBJ2-3|-|TRBV7-2
TGTGCCAGCAGCTTAAGGGTGGCAGGGTCAGCAGATACGCAGTATTTT
CASSLRVAGSADTQYF
>-|TRBJ1-1|-|TRBV7-2
TGTGCCAGCAGGTTACAGGGCAGGAACACTGAAGCTTTCTTT
CASRLQGRNTEAFF
>-|TRBJ2-7|-|TRBV10-1
TGCGCCAGCAGTGCGCGGGTAGACCCCTCCGGCACCTACGAGCAGTACTTC
CASSARVDPSGTYEQYF
>-|TRBJ1-4|-|TRBV6-1
TGTGCCAGCAGTGAATTTCAAGGAACTAATGAAAAACTGTTTTTT
CASSEFQGTNEKLFF
>-|TRBJ2-1|-|TRBV5-1
TGCGCCAGCAGTTCGGGCCCCTCGGGAGAGCAGTTCTTC
CASSSGPSGEQFF
>-|TRBJ2-5|-|TRBV6-5
TGTGCCAGCAGTTACGCGACAGGTCGGGAGACCCAGTACTTC
CASSYATGRETQYF
>-|TRBJ2-7|-|TRBV2
TGTGCCAGCAAGTTAACAGGGCCTCACTACGAGCAGTACTTC
CASKLTGPHYEQYF
>-|TRBJ2-7|-|TRBV6-1
TGTGCCAGCAGCCCCTCCAATTACGAGCAGTACTTC
CASSPSNYEQYF
>TRBD2|TRBJ2-1|-|TRBV6-1
TGTGCCAGCAGTCAACTAGCGGGAGGGCCCAATGAGCAGTTCTTC
CASSQLAGGPNEQFF
>-|TRBJ2-3|-|TRBV28
TGTGCCAGCAGCCCAACCGCGACAGGCAGGAGCACAGATACGCAGTATTTT
CASSPTATGRSTDTQYF
>-|TRBJ1-3|-|TRBV4-3
TGCGCCAGCAGCCAAGCGAAAAGACTCTCTGGAAACACCATATATTTT
CASSQAKRLSGNTIYF
>TRBD2|TRBJ2-4|-|TRBV4-1
TGCGCCAGCAGCCTCAGGACTAGCGGGAGAGAGGTCATTCAGTACTTC
CASSLRTSGREVIQYF
>-|TRBJ1-2|-|TRBV7-2
TGTGCCAGCAGCTTAGGGCAGTGGGGCTACACCTTC
CASSLGQWGYTF
>-|TRBJ2-5|-|TRBV6-1
TGTGCCAGCAGTGATGGACGGTCCCAAGAGACCCAGTACTTC
CASSDGRSQETQYF
>TRBD2|TRBJ2-7|-|TRBV10-3
TGTGCCATCAGCGTTGCTAGCGGGGGGGCGGGCGAGCAGTACTTC
CAISVASGGAGEQYF
>-|TRBJ2-3|-|TRBV30
TGTGCCTGGAGAGGAGGCGGGATTCCAGATACGCAGTATTTT
CAWRGGGIPDTQYF
>TRBD1|TRBJ2-7|-|TRBV19
TGTGCAACCGCCCCAGGGACAGGGGGCTTCTACGAGCAGTACTTC
CATAPGTGGFYEQYF